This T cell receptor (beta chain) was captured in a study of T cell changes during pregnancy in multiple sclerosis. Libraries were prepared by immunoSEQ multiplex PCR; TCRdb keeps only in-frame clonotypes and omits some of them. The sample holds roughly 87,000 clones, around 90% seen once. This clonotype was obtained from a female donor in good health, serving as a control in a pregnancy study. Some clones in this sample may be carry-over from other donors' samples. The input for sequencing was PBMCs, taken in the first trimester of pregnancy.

The CDR3 region has the DNA TGTGCCAGCAGTTTATTTAAATCGGAGACCCAGTACTTC. It specifies CASSLFKSETQYF. The J gene is TRBJ2-5, the V gene TRBV27; D is ambiguous. The length of the CDR3 is 13 residues. CDR1 and CDR2 (germline): MNHEY, SMNVEV (reference sequence). With 1 base removed from V and 5 bases from J, the gap between germline ends came to 8 bases.